This T cell receptor beta chain was captured in a study of control samples from healthy donors and cancer patients. Trimming took 0 bases from V and 0 from J; bases not matched to a gene: 11. This CDR3 spans 20 amino acids. Germline CDR1 LGHDT, CDR2 YNNKEL (reference sequence). Some clones are missing from TCRdb's copy, which holds only in-frame ones; the method was immunoSEQ multiplex PCR. The profile covers approximately 52,000 clones, with about 96% appearing a single time and around 0.99% taken by the ten largest. The TCR sequence derives from a woman between 18 and 29 years old in good health. The sequencing input was blood. The V call is TRBV3-1 (or the pseudogene TRBV3-2), the J call TRBJ2-1; 10 bases fit TRBD2. The CDR3 sequence: CASSQEGKAGGPISYNEQFF. CDR3 DNA: TGTGCCAGCAGCCAAGAAGGGAAAGCGGGGGGGCCCATCTCCTACAATGAGCAGTTCTTC.